This T cell receptor (beta chain) was retrieved from a study of cytomegalovirus exposure and HLA in healthy donors. Study-wide results and limits: Later on, an analysis showed TCR association rates differing by HLA locus, with DRB1 the most and HLA-C the fewest. A highly shared variant cluster was judged a likely technical artifact.

The PCR ran on 60 Vbeta and 13 Jbeta primers. The table came from immunoSEQ multiplex PCR; TCRdb's copy has only in-frame clones and leaves some out. This sample has about 220,000 clones, with about 80% found just once. The CDR3 has 17 residues. Germline V CDR1 and CDR2: SGHDT, YYEEEE. Deletions cut 4 bases from V and 10 bases from J, with 24 bases between. To note about this clone: Its antigen remains unidentified.

This sequence was found in a male donor in good health and CMV-seronegative. The chain combines TRBV5-6 with TRBJ1-6; D is ambiguous. The specimen sequenced was PBMCs. CDR3 loop: CASSITVGLPSGSPLHF. CDR3 in DNA: TGTGCCAGCAGCATAACAGTCGGGCTTCCATCGGGATCACCCCTCCACTTT.